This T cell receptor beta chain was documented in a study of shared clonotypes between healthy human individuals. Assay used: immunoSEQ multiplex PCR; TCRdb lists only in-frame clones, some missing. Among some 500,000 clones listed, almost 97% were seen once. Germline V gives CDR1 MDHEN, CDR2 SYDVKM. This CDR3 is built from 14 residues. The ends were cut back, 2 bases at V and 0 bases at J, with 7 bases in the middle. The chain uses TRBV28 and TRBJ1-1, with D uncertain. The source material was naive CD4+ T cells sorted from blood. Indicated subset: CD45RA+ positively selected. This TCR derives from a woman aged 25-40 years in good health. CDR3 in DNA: TGTGCCAGCAGTTTACAGCCCATGAACACTGAAGCTTTCTTT. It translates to CASSLQPMNTEAFF.